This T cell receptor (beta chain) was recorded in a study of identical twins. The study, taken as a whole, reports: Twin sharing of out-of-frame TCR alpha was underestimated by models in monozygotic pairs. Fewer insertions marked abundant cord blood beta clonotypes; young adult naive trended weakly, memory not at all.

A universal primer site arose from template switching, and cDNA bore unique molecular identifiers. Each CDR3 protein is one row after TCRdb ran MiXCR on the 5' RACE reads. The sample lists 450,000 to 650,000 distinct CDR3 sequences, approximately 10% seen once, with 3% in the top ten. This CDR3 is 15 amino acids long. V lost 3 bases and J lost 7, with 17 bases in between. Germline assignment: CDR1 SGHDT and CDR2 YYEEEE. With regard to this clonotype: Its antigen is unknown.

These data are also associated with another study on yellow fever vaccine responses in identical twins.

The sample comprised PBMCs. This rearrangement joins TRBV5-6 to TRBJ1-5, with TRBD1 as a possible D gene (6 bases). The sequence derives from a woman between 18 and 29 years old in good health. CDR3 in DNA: TGTGCCAGCAGCTGGGGGGGCAGGGGCGAACAGCCCCAGCATTTT. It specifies CASSWGGRGEQPQHF.